These T cell receptor beta chains were read from a single sample in a study of post-analysis software for immune sequencing data. Each CDR3 protein gets one entry after TCRdb re-called the PCR reads with MiXCR. The repertoire has about half a million distinct CDR3 sequences, roughly 45% of them found once; the top ten carry 9% to 14%. The source material was blood. The origin of the receptors is a girl aged 10-17 years with multiple sclerosis. Both conserved end residues are part of each CDR3.

V gene,CDR3 protein
TRBV7-2,CASSLLPISITNTEAFF
TRBV28,CASSPHRKKSYNEQFF
TRBV21-1,CAREGQATVSGANVLTF
TRBV9,CASSLAPRGPADTQYF
TRBV29-1,CSVGRYEGQPQHF
TRBV29-1,CSVESSGHTEAFF
TRBV28,CASSLSAAGYTF
TRBV7-3,CASSQGISGTETQYF
TRBV7-8,CASSPSSRVLGTQYF
TRBV20-1,CSASSGAYNEQFF
TRBV25-1,CASSSGTGGGTQFF
TRBV6-2/TRBV6-3,CASSYTGQDQETQYF
TRBV30,CAWGKRLSGNGYTF
TRBV5-1,CASSNGTGQGANVLTF
TRBV7-9,CASVSGPYGYTF
TRBV7-9,CASSLEGPGVLYEQYF
TRBV12-3/TRBV12-4,CASSLVGSADTQYF
TRBV20-1,CSVDRGNQPQHF
TRBV29-1,CSPSHVLTDTQYF
TRBV11-2,CASSLDNSGIEQFF
TRBV5-1,CASSTGQGTAYEQYF
TRBV9,CASSVNAANEKLFF
TRBV24-1,CATSDRTSGFGNEQFF
TRBV20-1,CSVRMVRGDGYTF
TRBV5-1,CASSPSGMGDTQYF
TRBV28,CASSFRTGSPGANVLTF
TRBV12-3/TRBV12-4,CASRTGTGREQYF
TRBV20-1,CSASDRDRGYEQYF
TRBV6-6,CASTLNLEETQYF
TRBV20-1,CSARDPQGVNERYF
TRBV7-2,CANSSFHSGGAYGYTF
TRBV9,CASSVGLATDTQYF
TRBV20-1,CSARSGLGEQYF
TRBV5-1,CASSATGQITYEQYF
TRBV29-1,CSVEGQRASDNEQFF
TRBV9,CASSVRNYHETDTQYF
TRBV18,CASSPTEDTQYF
TRBV7-6,CASSLAGLASYEQYF
TRBV12-3/TRBV12-4,CASSQGLGVLNTEAFF
TRBV7-2,CASSLVGPAAYEQYF
TRBV5-1,CASSLEGTDGYTF
TRBV29-1,CSVGDRGLEGTEAFF
TRBV11-2,CASSSNQGALNYGYTF
TRBV20-1,CSARDALGLAGGPGELFF
TRBV5-1,CASSFSRQVYEQYF
TRBV10-3,CAISESEQAYSNQPQHF
TRBV20-1,CSARGSLNSYNEQFF
TRBV10-1,CASSGLAGGTYEQYF
TRBV4-1,CASSQASPANPYGYTF
TRBV7-2,CASSLLAGGRYEQYF
TRBV7-2,CASSPTPNSYNEQFF
TRBV7-2,CASSLVGDMSTEAFF
TRBV4-1,CASSQDRSGSRETQYF
TRBV29-1,CSVALVMTYEQYF
TRBV10-3,CAISNGLLEQFF
TRBV20-1,CSAPDRRGSYEQYF
TRBV25-1,CASSPDRGSSEAFF